The table lists the clone carrying this TCR beta chain with a few counts. As yet, its antigen is unknown. The protocol was immunoSEQ multiplex PCR, while the TCRdb copy is restricted to in-frame clones and leaves out a portion. The sample lists 300,000 or so clones, 60% to 80% occurring once. This sample was taken from a study of cytotoxic CD8 clonotypes in ibrutinib-treated CLL. Study-wide results and limits: Among the clonotypes, public ones were uncommon and contracted or held stable on treatment.

V was trimmed by 5 bases and J by 5 bases, leaving 13 bases between them. This CDR3 has 13 residues. The germline V gene encodes CDR1 MDHEN and CDR2 SYDVKM. With cryopreserved PBMCs as the source, 1.5 to 2.5 micrograms of genomic DNA went to TCR beta libraries. J is TRBJ2-7 and V is TRBV28; the D is unclear. The receptor comes from a human donor with chronic lymphocytic leukemia. This sample comprised PBMCs, obtained after 36 months of ibrutinib treatment. CDR3 in amino acids: CASSSWVAHEQYF. CDR3 nucleotide sequence: TGTGCCAGCAGTAGCTGGGTGGCCCACGAGCAGTACTTC.